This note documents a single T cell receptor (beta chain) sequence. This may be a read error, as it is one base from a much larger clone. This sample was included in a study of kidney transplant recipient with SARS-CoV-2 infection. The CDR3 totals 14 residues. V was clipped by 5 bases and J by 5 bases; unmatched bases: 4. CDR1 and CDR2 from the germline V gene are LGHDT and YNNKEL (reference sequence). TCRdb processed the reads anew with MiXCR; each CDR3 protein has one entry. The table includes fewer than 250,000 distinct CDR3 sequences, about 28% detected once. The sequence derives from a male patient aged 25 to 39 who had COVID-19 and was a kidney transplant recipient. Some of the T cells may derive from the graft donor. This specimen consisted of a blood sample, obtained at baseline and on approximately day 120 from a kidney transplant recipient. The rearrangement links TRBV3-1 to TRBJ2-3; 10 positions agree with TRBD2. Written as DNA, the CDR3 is TGTGCCAGCAGCTTTACTAGCGGGGTAGATACGCAGTATTTT. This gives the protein CASSFTSGVDTQYF.